The entry below gives a single T cell receptor (beta chain) sequence along with its context. Original methodology: Scientists estimated how many nucleated cells there were by amplifying reference gene primers. Measured with immunoSEQ multiplex PCR; TCRdb has only the in-frame clones, and not every one. Clone size and the V and J calls come from that table; the DNA yielded D and trimming. This sample carries tens of thousands of clones, 88% of them seen once, and the ten largest clones take 3% to 3.5%. The sample originates from a study of blood T cell repertoires in COVID-19. The overall study: COVID-19 samples from acute and convalescent phases originated in the United States, Italy and Spain. PBMCs, B-cell-depleted T cells, or T cells provided the cDNA or gDNA that made up the material.

The V end lost 0 bases, the J end lost 0 bases, and 10 bases lay between the germline ends. CDR3 size: 15 residues. Germline loops: CDR1 GTSNPN, CDR2 SVGIG (reference sequence). This receptor was taken from a man between 50 and 59 years old with active COVID-19. This chain joins TRBV30 and TRBJ2-3, with D maybe TRBD1 (6 bases). The specimen sequenced was peripheral blood. This CDR3 is CAWSVLGGSTDTQYF. CDR3 coding DNA: TGTGCCTGGAGTGTCTTAGGGGGTAGCACAGATACGCAGTATTTT.